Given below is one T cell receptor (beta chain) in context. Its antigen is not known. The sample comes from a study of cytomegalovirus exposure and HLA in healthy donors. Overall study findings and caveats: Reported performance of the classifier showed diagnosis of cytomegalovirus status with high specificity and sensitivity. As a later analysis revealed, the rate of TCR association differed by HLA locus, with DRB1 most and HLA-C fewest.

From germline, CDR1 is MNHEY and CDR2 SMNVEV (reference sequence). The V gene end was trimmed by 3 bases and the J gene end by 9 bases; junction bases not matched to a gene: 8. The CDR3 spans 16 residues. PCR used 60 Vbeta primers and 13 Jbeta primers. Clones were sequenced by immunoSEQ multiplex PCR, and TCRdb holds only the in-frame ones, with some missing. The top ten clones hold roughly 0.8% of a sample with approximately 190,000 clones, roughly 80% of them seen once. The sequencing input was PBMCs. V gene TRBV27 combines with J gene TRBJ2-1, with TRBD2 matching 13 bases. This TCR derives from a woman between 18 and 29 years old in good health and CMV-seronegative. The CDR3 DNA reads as TGTGCCAGCAGTTTCCTTGGGACTAGCGGGACGGTTGAGCAGTTCTTC. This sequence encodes CASSFLGTSGTVEQFF.